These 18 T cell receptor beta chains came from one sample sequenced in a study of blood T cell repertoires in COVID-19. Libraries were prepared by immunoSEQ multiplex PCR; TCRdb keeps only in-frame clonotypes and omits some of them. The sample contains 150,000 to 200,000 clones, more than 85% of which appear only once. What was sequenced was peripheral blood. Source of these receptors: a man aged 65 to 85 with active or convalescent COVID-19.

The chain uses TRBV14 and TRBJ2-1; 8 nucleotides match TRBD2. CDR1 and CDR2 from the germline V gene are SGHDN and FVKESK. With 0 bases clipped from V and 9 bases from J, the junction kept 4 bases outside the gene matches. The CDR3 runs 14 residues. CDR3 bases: TGTGCCAGCAGCCAAGATTTCCTAGCGGGTGAGCAGTTCTTC. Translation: CASSQDFLAGEQFF.

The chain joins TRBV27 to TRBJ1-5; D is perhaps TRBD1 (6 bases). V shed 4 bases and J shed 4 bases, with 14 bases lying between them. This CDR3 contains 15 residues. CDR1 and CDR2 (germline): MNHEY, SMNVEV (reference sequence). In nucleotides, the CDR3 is TGTGCCAGCAGTTCTGGGGGGGCTTGGAATCAGCCCCAGCATTTT. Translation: CASSSGGAWNQPQHF.

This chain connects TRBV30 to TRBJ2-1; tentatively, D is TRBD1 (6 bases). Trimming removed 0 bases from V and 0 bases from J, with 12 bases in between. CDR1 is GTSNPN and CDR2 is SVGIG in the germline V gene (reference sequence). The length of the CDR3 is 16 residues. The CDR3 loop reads CAWSVWTADSYNEQFF. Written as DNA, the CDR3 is TGTGCCTGGAGTGTATGGACAGCCGACTCCTACAATGAGCAGTTCTTC.

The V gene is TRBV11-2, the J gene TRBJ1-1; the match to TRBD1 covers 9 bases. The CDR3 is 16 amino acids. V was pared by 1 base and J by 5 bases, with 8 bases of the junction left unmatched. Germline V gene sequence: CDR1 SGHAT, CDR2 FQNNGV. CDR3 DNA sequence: TGTGCCAGCAGCTTAGGAGGTTGGACAGGGGTTACTGAAGCTTTCTTT. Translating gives CASSLGGWTGVTEAFF.

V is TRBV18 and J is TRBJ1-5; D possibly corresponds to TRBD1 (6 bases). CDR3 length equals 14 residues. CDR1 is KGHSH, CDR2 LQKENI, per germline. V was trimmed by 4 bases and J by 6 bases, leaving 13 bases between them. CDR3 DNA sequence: TGTGCCAGCTCACTAGGACAAGGGGGTCAGCCCCAGCATTTT. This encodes CASSLGQGGQPQHF.

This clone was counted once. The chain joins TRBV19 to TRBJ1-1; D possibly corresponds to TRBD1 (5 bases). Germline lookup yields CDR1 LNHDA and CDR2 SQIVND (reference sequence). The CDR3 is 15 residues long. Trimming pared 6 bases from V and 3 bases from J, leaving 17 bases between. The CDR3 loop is CASRKWGRADTEAFF. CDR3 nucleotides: TGTGCCAGTAGAAAATGGGGCAGGGCGGACACTGAAGCTTTCTTT.

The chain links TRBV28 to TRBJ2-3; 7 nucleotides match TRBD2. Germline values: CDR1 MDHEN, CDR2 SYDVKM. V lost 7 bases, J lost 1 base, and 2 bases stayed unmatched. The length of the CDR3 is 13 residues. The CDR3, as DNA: TGTGCCAGCACGGGGGGAGGCACAGATACGCAGTATTTT. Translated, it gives CASTGGGTDTQYF.

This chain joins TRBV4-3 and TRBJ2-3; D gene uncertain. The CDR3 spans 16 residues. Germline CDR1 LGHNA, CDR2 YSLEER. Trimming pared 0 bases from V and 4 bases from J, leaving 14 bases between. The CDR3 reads CASSQDLNFEADTQYF. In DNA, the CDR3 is TGCGCCAGCAGCCAAGATTTGAACTTCGAGGCAGATACGCAGTATTTT.

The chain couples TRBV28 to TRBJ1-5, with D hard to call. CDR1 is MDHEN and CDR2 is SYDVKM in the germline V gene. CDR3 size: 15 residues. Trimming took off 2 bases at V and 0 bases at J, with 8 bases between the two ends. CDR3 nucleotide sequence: TGTGCCAGCAGTTTAGCCCAGTATAGCAATCAGCCCCAGCATTTT. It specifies CASSLAQYSNQPQHF.

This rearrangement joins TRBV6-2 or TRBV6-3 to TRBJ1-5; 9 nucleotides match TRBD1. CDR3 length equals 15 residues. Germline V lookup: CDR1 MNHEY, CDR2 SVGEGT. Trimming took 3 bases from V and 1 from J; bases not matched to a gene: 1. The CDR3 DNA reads TGTGCCAGCAGTTATGGACAGGGGAGCAATCAGCCCCAGCATTTT. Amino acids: CASSYGQGSNQPQHF.

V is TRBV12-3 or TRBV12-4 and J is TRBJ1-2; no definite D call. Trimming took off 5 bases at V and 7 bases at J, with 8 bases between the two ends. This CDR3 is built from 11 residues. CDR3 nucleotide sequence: TGTGCCAGCAGTCTGTCGGGTGGCTACACCTTC. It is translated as CASSLSGGYTF.

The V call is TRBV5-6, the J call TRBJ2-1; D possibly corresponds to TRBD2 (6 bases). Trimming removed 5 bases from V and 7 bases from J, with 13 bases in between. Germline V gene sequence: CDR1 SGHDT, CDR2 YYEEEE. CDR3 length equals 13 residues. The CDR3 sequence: CASRLGTGNEQFF. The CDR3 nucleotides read TGTGCCAGCAGACTCGGGACTGGGAATGAGCAGTTCTTC.

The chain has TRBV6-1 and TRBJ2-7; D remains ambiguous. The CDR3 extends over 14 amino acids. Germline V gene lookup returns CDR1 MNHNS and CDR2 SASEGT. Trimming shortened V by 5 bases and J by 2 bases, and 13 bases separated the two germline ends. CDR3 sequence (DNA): TGTGCCAGCAGTTCCGAGCTAGAGGCCTACGAGCAGTACTTC. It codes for CASSSELEAYEQYF.

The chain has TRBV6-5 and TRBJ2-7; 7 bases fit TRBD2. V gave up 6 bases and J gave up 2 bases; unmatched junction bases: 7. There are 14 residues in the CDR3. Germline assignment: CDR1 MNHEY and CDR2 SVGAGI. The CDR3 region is CASRRASGTYEQYF. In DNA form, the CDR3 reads TGTGCCAGCAGGAGGGCTAGCGGAACCTACGAGCAGTACTTC.

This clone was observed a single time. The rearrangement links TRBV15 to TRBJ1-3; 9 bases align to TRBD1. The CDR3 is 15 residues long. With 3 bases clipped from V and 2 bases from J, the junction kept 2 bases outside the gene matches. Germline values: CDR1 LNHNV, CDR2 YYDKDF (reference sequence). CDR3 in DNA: TGTGCCACCAGCAGTGACAGGGGGACTGGAAACACCATATATTTT. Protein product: CATSSDRGTGNTIYF.

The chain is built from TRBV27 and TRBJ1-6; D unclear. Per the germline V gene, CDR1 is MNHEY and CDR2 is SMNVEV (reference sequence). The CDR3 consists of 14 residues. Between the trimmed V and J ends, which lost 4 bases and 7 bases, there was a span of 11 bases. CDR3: CASSSSLRNSPLHF. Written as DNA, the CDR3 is TGTGCCAGCAGTTCCTCGCTAAGAAATTCACCCCTCCACTTT.

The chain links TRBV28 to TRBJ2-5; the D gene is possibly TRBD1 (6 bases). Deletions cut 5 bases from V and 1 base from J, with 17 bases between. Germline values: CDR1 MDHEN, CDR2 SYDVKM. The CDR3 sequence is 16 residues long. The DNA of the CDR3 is TGTGCCAGCAGTCAACCGGGACACCATATCCAAGAGACCCAGTACTTC. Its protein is CASSQPGHHIQETQYF. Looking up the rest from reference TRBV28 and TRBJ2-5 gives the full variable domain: DVKVTQSSRYLVKRTGEKVFLECVQDMDHENMFWYRQDPGLGLRLIYFSYDVKMKEKGDIPEGYSVSREKKERFSLILESASTNQTSMYLCASSQPGHHIQETQYFGPGTRLLVL.

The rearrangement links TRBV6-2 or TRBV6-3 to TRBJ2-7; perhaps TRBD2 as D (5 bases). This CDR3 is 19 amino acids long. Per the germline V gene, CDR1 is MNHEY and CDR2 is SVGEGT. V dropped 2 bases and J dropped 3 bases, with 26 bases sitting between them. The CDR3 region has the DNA TGTGCCAGCAGTTACCAACTCGGGGTTGTCCGAGGCGTCGGCTACGAGCAGTACTTC. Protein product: CASSYQLGVVRGVGYEQYF.